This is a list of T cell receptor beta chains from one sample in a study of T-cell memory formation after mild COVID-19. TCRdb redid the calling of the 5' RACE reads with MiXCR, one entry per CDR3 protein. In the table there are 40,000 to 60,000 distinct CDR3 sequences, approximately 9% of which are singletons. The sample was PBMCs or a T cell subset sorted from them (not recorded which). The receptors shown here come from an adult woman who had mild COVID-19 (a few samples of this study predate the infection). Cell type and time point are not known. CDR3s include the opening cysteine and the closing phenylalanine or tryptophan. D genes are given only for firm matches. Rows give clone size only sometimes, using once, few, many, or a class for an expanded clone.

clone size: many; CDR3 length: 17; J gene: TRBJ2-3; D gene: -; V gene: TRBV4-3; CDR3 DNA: TGCGCCAGCAGCCAAGATTCAAGCCTGATCAACACAGATACGCAGTATTTT; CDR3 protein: CASSQDSSLINTDTQYF
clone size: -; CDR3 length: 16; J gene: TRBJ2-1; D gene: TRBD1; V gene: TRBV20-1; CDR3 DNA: TGCAGTGCTAGAATCTCCGGGACAGGGGTAGGGAATGAGCAGTTCTTC; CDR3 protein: CSARISGTGVGNEQFF
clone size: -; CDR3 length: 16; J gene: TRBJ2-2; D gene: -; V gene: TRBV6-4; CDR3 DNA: TGTGCCAGCAGAAAGACAGCCGGGATAACCAGCGGGGAGCTGTTTTTT; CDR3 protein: CASRKTAGITSGELFF
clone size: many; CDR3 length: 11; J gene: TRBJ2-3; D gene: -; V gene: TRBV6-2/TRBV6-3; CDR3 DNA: TGTGCCAGCAGTTACCGACTCACGCAGTATTTT; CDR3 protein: CASSYRLTQYF
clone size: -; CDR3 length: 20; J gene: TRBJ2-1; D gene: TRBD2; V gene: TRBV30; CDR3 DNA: TGTGCCTGGAGGGGTAATAGAGGAAGCGGGAGTACGAACCCCTACAATGAGCAGTTCTTC; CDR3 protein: CAWRGNRGSGSTNPYNEQFF
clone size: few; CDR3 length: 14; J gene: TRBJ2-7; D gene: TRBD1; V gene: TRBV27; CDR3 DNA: TGTGCCAGCAGACTCCAGGGGGCCAGGGACGAGCAGTACTTC; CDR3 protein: CASRLQGARDEQYF
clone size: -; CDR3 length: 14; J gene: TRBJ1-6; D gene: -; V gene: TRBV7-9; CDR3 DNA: TGTGCCAGCAGCTTAGCAGGGAACAATTCACCCCTCCACTTT; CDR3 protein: CASSLAGNNSPLHF
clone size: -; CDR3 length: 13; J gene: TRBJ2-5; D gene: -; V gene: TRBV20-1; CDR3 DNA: TGCAGTGTACTTCAGACATTCCAAGAGACCCAGTACTTC; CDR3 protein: CSVLQTFQETQYF
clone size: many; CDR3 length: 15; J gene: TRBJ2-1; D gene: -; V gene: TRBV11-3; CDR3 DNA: TGTGCCAGCAGCTTAGAAAGCAGTTCCTACAATGAGCAGTTCTTC; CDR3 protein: CASSLESSSYNEQFF
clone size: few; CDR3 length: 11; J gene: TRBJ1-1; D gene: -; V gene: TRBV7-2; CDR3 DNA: TGTGCCAGCAGCTTTGCCCGCCAAGCTTTCTTT; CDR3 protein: CASSFARQAFF
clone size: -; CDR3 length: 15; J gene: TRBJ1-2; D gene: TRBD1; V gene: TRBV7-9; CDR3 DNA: TGTGCCAGCAGCACCCACAGGGGGGGAAACTATGGCTACACCTTC; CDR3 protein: CASSTHRGGNYGYTF
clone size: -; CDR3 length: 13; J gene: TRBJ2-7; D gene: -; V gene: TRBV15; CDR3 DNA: TGTGCCACCAGCAGCCCAGGAAGGGGCGAGCAGTACTTC; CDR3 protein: CATSSPGRGEQYF
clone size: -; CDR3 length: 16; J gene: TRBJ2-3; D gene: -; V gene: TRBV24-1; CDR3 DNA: TGTGCCACCAGTGACCCCGGGCCCGCAAACTCAGATACGCAGTATTTT; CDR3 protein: CATSDPGPANSDTQYF
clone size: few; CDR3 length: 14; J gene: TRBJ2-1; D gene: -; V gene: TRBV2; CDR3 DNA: TGTGCCAGCACCGCACTAGGGTCCTACAATGAGCAGTTCTTC; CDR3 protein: CASTALGSYNEQFF
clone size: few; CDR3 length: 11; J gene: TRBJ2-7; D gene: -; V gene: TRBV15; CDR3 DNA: TGTGCCACCAGCAGAGGACACGAGCAGTACTTC; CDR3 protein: CATSRGHEQYF
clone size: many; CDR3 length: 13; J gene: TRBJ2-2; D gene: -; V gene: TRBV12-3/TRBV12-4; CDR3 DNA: TGTGCCAGCAGTTTTGGCGCTACCGGGGAGCTGTTTTTT; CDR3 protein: CASSFGATGELFF
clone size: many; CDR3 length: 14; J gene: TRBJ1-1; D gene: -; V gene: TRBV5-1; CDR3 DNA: TGCGCCAGCAGCCCGATGACGGGGAACACTGAAGCTTTCTTT; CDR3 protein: CASSPMTGNTEAFF
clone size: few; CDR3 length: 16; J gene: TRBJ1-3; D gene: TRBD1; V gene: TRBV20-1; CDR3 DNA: TGCAGTGCTAGACACACTACCGGGACAGTTGGAAACACCATATATTTT; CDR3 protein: CSARHTTGTVGNTIYF
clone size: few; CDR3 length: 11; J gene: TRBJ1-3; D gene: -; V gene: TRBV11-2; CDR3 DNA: TGTGCCAGCAGCCTCCAGACGGAGGTTTATTTT; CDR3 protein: CASSLQTEVYF
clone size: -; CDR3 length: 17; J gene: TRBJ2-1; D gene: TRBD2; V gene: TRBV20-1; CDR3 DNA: TGCAGTGCTAGAGGGAGGACTAGCGGGAGTCAATACAATGAGCAGTTCTTC; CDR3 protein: CSARGRTSGSQYNEQFF
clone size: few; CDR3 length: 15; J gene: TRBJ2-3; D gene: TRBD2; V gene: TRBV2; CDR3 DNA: TGTGCCAGCAGCCGACTAGCGGGGGGCACAGATACGCAGTATTTT; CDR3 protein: CASSRLAGGTDTQYF
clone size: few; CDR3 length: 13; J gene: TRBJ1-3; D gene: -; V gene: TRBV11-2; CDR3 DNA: TGTGCCAGCAGCTTAGAGGTGGGAAACACCATATATTTT; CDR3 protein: CASSLEVGNTIYF
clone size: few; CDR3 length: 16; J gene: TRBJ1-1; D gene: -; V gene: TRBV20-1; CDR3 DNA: TGCAGTGCTAGAGAAGCGAACAGGGTTACGTACACTGAAGCTTTCTTT; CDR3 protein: CSAREANRVTYTEAFF
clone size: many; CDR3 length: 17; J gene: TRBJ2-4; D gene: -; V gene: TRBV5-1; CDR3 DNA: TGCGCCAGCAGCTTAACCGGGACCGATGCACCTAAAAACATTCAGTACTTC; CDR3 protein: CASSLTGTDAPKNIQYF
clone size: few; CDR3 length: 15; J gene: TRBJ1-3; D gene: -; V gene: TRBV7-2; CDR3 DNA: TGTGCCAGCAGCTTAGGAGCAGGACAAGGAAACACCATATATTTT; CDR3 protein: CASSLGAGQGNTIYF
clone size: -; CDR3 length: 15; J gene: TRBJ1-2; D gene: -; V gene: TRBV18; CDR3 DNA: TGTGCCAGCTCACCATGGGCAGGGGAGTACTATGGCTACACCTTC; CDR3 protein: CASSPWAGEYYGYTF
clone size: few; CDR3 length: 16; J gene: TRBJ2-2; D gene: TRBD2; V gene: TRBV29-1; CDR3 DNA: TGCAGCGTCACCTTTACTAGCGGGGGGTTTGGCGGGGAGCTGTTTTTT; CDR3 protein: CSVTFTSGGFGGELFF
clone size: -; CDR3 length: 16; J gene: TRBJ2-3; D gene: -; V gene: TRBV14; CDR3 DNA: TGTGCCAGCAGCCGGGGACTTACCCTGGGGGCAGATACGCAGTATTTT; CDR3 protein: CASSRGLTLGADTQYF
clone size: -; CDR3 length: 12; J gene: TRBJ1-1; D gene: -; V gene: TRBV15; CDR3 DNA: TGTGCCACCAGCAGAGATAGGCCTGAAGCTTTCTTT; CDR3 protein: CATSRDRPEAFF
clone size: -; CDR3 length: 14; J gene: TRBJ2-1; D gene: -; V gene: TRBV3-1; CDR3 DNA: TGTGCCAGCAGCCAAGATATTCACTTAGGAGAGCAGTTCTTC; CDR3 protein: CASSQDIHLGEQFF
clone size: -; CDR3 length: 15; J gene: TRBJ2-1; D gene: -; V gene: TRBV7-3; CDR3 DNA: TGTGCCAGCAGCTTTACCCGAGAAGGAAACAATGAGCAGTTCTTC; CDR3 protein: CASSFTREGNNEQFF
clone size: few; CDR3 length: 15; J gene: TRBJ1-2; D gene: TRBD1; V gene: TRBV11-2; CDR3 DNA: TGTGCCAGCAGCTTAGCCCCGACAGGGGACTATGGCTACACCTTC; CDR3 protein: CASSLAPTGDYGYTF
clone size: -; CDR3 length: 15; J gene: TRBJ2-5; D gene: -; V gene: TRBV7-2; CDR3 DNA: TGTGCCAGCAGCTCCTCCGGGACTTACCGGGGGACCCAGTACTTC; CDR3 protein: CASSSSGTYRGTQYF
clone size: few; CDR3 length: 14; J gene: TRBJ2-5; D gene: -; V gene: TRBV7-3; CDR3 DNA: TGTGCCAGCAGCCGTACAGGGCTTCAAGAGACCCAGTACTTC; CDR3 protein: CASSRTGLQETQYF
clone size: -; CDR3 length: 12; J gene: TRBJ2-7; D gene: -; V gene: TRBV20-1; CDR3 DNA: TGCAGTGCCCCCTTCCTTGTGGGCGAGCAGTACTTC; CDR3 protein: CSAPFLVGEQYF
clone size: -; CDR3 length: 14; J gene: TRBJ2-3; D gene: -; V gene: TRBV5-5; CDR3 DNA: TGTGCCAGCAGCTCCGAATGGGGTGCTGATAGGCAGTATTTT; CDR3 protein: CASSSEWGADRQYF
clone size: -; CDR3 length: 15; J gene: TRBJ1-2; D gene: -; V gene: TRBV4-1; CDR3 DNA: TGCGCCAGCAGCCAAGGCTTCGGGCCTCTGGGGGGCTACACCTTC; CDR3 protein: CASSQGFGPLGGYTF
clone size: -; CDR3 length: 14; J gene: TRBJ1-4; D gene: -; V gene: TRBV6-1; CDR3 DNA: TGTGCCAGCAGTGAATTTTGGCGGAATGAAAAACTGTTTTTT; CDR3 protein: CASSEFWRNEKLFF
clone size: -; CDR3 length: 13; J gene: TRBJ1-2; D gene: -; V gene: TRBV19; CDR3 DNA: TGTGCCAGTACATCGTGGGATAACTATGGCTACACCTTC; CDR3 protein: CASTSWDNYGYTF
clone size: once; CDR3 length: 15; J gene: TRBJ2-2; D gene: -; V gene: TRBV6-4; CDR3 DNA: TGTGCCAGCAGTCCCTCGGCCTCCTGGACCGGGGAGCTGTTTTTT; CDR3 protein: CASSPSASWTGELFF
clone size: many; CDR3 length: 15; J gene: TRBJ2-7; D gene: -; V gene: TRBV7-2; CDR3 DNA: TGTGCCAGCAGCTTACGGGACACGAGCTCCTACGAGCAGTACTTC; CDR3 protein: CASSLRDTSSYEQYF
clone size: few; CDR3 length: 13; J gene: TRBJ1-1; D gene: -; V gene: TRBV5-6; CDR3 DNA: TGTGCCAGCAGCTCCGCCGGGCGGATTGAAGCTTTCTTT; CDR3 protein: CASSSAGRIEAFF
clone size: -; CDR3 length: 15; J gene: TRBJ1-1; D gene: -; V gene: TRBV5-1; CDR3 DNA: TGCGCCAGCAGCGTTAACTCCGGGGGCGGCACTGAAGCTTTCTTT; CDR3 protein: CASSVNSGGGTEAFF
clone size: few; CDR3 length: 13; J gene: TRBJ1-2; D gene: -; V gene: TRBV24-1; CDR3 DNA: TGTGCCACCAGTGATGGCCGAAACCGGGGCTACACCTTC; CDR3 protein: CATSDGRNRGYTF